This T cell receptor beta chain was retrieved from a study of CD8+CD57+ T cells in acquired aplastic anemia. Overall study: Average DNA yield from sorted CD4+ and CD8+ cells was roughly 3.1 ug. Among healthy donors, CD4+ cells averaged roughly 11 million reads. Study-level findings and limits: Some 29 CD8+ CDR3 sequences were shared between patients and controls. Statistical testing detected no significant gap in CD8+ Simpson's diversity between patients and controls.

The ends lost 7 bases at V and 3 bases at J; junction bases unmatched: 6. The CDR3 has 12 residues. Germline-derived CDR1 and CDR2 are SQVTM and ANQGSEA. Within the sample, this clonotype is medium-sized (0.01 to 0.1%). The antigen is undetermined. TCR beta VDJ and CDR3 profiling used genomic DNA as template. TCRdb reprocessed the reads with MiXCR, giving one entry per CDR3 protein. This table has roughly 130,000 distinct CDR3 sequences, around 48% appearing once. The V call is TRBV29-1, the J call TRBJ2-7; 7 nucleotides agree with TRBD1. This TCR was sampled from a human donor in good health, serving as a control. Sequencing was carried out using sorted CD4+, CD8+, or CD8+CD57+ T cells (not recorded which) from PBMCs. CDR3 coding DNA: TGCAGCGCCGGGACAGTCAGCTACGAGCAGTACTTC. This encodes CSAGTVSYEQYF.